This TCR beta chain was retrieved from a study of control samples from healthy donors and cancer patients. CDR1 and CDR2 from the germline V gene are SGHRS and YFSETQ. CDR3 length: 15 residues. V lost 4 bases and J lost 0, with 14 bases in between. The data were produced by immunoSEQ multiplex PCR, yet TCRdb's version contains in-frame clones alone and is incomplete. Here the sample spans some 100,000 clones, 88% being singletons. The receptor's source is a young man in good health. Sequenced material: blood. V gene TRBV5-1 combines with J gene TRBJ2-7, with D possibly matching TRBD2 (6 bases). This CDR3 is CASSPEGPNSYEQYF. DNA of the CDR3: TGCGCCAGCAGCCCGGAGGGACCGAACTCCTACGAGCAGTACTTC.